The 2 T cell receptor beta chains below were found in one sample sequenced in a study of identical twins. TCRdb ran MiXCR on the 5' RACE reads and lists one entry per CDR3 protein. Of about 660,000 distinct CDR3 sequences detected, less than 10% appear once; the ten largest clones hold 0.98%. These data were also filed under a second study, of yellow fever vaccine responses in identical twins.

The sample was PBMCs. These receptor sequences come from a woman aged 18-29 years in good health.

This clonotype has only a few counts. This chain links TRBV20-1 with TRBJ2-1; maybe TRBD2 (5 bases). V shed 3 bases and J shed 7 bases, with 13 bases lying between them. The CDR3 runs 13 residues. CDR1 and CDR2 (germline): DFQATT, SNEGSKA (reference sequence). The CDR3: CSARGPSKNEQFF. CDR3 nucleotide sequence: TGCAGTGCTAGGGGTCCTAGCAAGAATGAGCAGTTCTTC.

V gene TRBV28 combines with J gene TRBJ2-1, with D perhaps matching TRBD1 (5 bases). The germline gives CDR1 MDHEN, CDR2 SYDVKM. Trimming took 2 bases from V and 15 from J, leaving 17 bases between them. There are 13 residues in the CDR3. CDR3 protein: CASSLGMDNQGFF. DNA for the CDR3: TGTGCCAGCAGTTTAGGAATGGACAATCAGGGGTTCTTC.